The clone carrying this T cell receptor beta chain was counted a few times. The target antigen is unknown. Per the germline V gene, CDR1 is SEHNR and CDR2 is FQNEAQ (reference sequence). This CDR3 comprises 16 residues. V was pared by 4 bases and J by 0 bases, with 12 bases between. The sample comes from a study of T cell responses to AZD1222 COVID-19 vaccine. Libraries were prepared by immunoSEQ multiplex PCR; TCRdb keeps only in-frame clonotypes and omits some of them. The profile shows around 150,000 clones, 65% to 90% of them singletons. Study-wide findings and caveats: Spike-specific TCR breadth and depth both grew after two AZD1222 doses. Reportedly, close to half of spike-specific TCRs are directed against unmutated variant regions.

Sequencing was performed on peripheral blood, taken 28 days after the second dose of the MenACWY control vaccine. This TCR derives from an adult who received the MenACWY meningococcal vaccine as a control. The chain employs TRBV7-9 and TRBJ1-4; D is uncertain. CDR3 residues: CASSSNDGTTNEKLFF. DNA of the CDR3: TGTGCCAGCAGCTCAAACGACGGGACAACTAATGAAAAACTGTTTTTT.